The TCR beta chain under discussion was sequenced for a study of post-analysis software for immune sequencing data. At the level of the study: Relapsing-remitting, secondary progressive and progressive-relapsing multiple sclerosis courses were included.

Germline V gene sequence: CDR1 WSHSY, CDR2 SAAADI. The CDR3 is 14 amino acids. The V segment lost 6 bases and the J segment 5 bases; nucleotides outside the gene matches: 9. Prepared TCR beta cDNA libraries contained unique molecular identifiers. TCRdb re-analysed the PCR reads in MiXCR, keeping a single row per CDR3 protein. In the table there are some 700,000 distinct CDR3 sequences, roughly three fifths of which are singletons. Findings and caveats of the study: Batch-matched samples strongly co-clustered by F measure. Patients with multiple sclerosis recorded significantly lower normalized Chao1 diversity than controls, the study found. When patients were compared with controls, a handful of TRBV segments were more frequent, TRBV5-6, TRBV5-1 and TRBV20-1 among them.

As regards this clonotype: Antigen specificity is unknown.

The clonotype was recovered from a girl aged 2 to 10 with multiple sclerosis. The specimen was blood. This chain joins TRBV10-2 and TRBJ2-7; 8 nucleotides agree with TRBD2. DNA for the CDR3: TGCGCCAGCAGAGGGGGTAGCGGGAAGCACGAGCAGTACTTC. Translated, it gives CASRGGSGKHEQYF.